Listed below are T cell receptor beta chains from one sample, sequenced in a study of blood T cell repertoires in COVID-19. Data came from immunoSEQ multiplex PCR; TCRdb stores just in-frame clones and leaves some out. The sample lists a few hundred thousand clones, more than 75% occurring once. The sequencing input was peripheral blood. The receptors originated from a human donor in a cohort sampled during active COVID-19. Each CDR3 is given with its conserved first and last residue. The order of the fields is D gene, J gene, V gene, clone size, CDR3 DNA, CDR3 protein. The D gene is left open where the match is weak. Expanded clones get a size class; other rows say once, few or many, or leave the size out.

>NA|TRBJ2-1|TRBV19|NA
TGTGCCAGTAGTCTACAGGGGGATGGACTAGCGTTACTACCCAGCTCCTACAATGAGCAGTTCTTC
CASSLQGDGLALLPSSYNEQFF
>TRBD1|TRBJ1-6|TRBV18|NA
TGTGCCAGCTCCAGGGGGCAGGGGGATAATTCACCCCTCCACTTT
CASSRGQGDNSPLHF
>TRBD2|TRBJ2-5|TRBV6-4|few
TGTGCCAGCAGTGACTCGGCTAGCGGGGGGCAAGAGACCCAGTACTTC
CASSDSASGGQETQYF
>NA|TRBJ2-4|TRBV27|few
TGTGCCAGCAGTTCTCAGGGCGTCGGCAAAAACATTCAGTACTTC
CASSSQGVGKNIQYF
>TRBD1|TRBJ1-1|TRBV7-3|NA
TGTGCCAGCAGCTTGACAGGGACGAGCACTGAAGCTTTCTTT
CASSLTGTSTEAFF
>NA|TRBJ1-1|TRBV6-5|few
TGTGCCAGCAGAAATGGGGGAGGTAATACTGAAGCTTTCTTT
CASRNGGGNTEAFF
>TRBD2|TRBJ2-3|TRBV10-1|NA
TGCGCCAGCAGTGAGTGCCTAGCGGGAGGGAACACAGATACGCAGTATTTT
CASSECLAGGNTDTQYF
>NA|TRBJ1-1|TRBV10-3|NA
TGTGCCATCAGTGGGAGGGGGAACACTGAAGCTTTCTTT
CAISGRGNTEAFF
>NA|TRBJ2-3|TRBV29-1|NA
TGCAGCGTTGAAGTGCTAGTCGGCACAGATACGCAGTATTTT
CSVEVLVGTDTQYF
>TRBD1|TRBJ2-1|TRBV5-1|NA
TGCGCCAGCAGCTTGGCCAGGGGGCGTTTGTTCAATGAGCAGTTCTTC
CASSLARGRLFNEQFF
>TRBD2|TRBJ2-5|TRBV28|NA
TGTGCCAGCAGTCTCCCGCGGGGAGGGGTAGAGACCCAGTACTTC
CASSLPRGGVETQYF
>TRBD1|TRBJ2-5|TRBV15|NA
TGTGCCACCAGCAGAGCTGGGACAGCCCAAGAGACCCAGTACTTC
CATSRAGTAQETQYF
>NA|TRBJ1-6|TRBV5-4|NA
TGTGCCAGCAGGGACAGCTCCTATAATTCACCCCTCCACTTT
CASRDSSYNSPLHF
>NA|TRBJ2-5|TRBV15|NA
TGTGCCACCAGCCGGCGTCCGGGCCAAGAGACCCAGTACTTC
CATSRRPGQETQYF
>NA|TRBJ2-3|TRBV30|NA
TGTGCCTGGATGGCGCAGCGGGCGCCAGATACGCAGTATTTT
CAWMAQRAPDTQYF
>TRBD2|TRBJ2-1|TRBV29-1|NA
TGCAGCGTGGAATATAGCGGGAGGGCCATCAATGAGCAGTTCTTC
CSVEYSGRAINEQFF
>TRBD1|TRBJ1-2|TRBV28|NA
TGTGCCACAATGGGACAGACTAACTATGGCTACACCTTC
CATMGQTNYGYTF
>NA|TRBJ2-3|TRBV5-4|once
TGTGCCAGCAGCTTAGGGGAATCCAAGAGCACAGATACGCAGTATTTT
CASSLGESKSTDTQYF
>NA|TRBJ2-7|TRBV7-3|few
TGTGCCAGCTCCTCCTCTGCGGGGCTCCCCTACGAGCAGTACTTC
CASSSSAGLPYEQYF
>TRBD1|TRBJ1-6|TRBV28|NA
TGTGCCAGCAGTTTAGTGTCAGGGGGCTATGATAATTCACCCCTCCACTTT
CASSLVSGGYDNSPLHF
>NA|TRBJ2-1|TRBV9|NA
TGTGCCAGCAGCGTCGAGGGAGTGGCCTACAATGAGCAGTTCTTC
CASSVEGVAYNEQFF
>TRBD1|TRBJ2-7|TRBV5-1|NA
TGCGCCAGCAGCCCCGGGGACAGGGATCTGGATGAGCAGTACTTC
CASSPGDRDLDEQYF
>TRBD1|TRBJ2-7|TRBV6-1|NA
TGTGCCAGCAGTGAAATTCTCGGGACAGGGGGCCTGGACGAGCAGTACTTC
CASSEILGTGGLDEQYF
>NA|TRBJ1-2|TRBV7-2|many
TGTGCCAGCAGCTTGCAGGGGCTTGGCTACACCTTC
CASSLQGLGYTF
>NA|TRBJ1-1|TRBV19|NA
TGTGCCAGTAGTATGGACAGAGAGAACACTGAAGCTTTCTTT
CASSMDRENTEAFF
>NA|TRBJ2-2|TRBV30|NA
TGTGCCTGGAGCGCTATACCGGGCGGGGAGCTGTTTTTT
CAWSAIPGGELFF
>TRBD2|TRBJ2-7|TRBV4-2|NA
TGTGCCAGCAGCCCTCTATCCCCGGGACTAGCGGGAGGCGAGCAGTACTTC
CASSPLSPGLAGGEQYF
>TRBD1|TRBJ1-5|TRBV30|NA
TGTGCCTGGGGACAGGGGGCACATCAGCCCCAGCATTTT
CAWGQGAHQPQHF
>TRBD2|TRBJ2-1|TRBV5-1|NA
TGCGCCAGCAGCGGAGGGACTAGCGGGAGGGTTCTCGATGAGCAGTTCTTC
CASSGGTSGRVLDEQFF
>NA|TRBJ2-5|TRBV7-2|NA
TGTGCCAGCAGCCCCCAAGGGGGGGTAGAAGAGACCCAGTACTTC
CASSPQGGVEETQYF
>TRBD1|TRBJ2-5|TRBV6-5|NA
TGTGCCAGCAGAAGAACAGGGGAATTGCGGGAGACCCAGTACTTC
CASRRTGELRETQYF
>NA|TRBJ1-1|TRBV27|NA
TGTGCCAGCAGGCAGGACAGGAACACTGAAGCTTTCTTT
CASRQDRNTEAFF
>NA|TRBJ1-4|TRBV28|NA
TGTGCCAGCAGTTTAGGGACATATCGTGAAAAACTGTTTTTT
CASSLGTYREKLFF
>TRBD2|TRBJ2-1|TRBV10-3|NA
TGTGCCATCGCGGCGGGGGGAGGCTACAATGAGCAGTTCTTC
CAIAAGGGYNEQFF
>NA|TRBJ2-1|TRBV19|NA
TGTGCCAGTAGTATTGACAGCCACAATGAGCAGTTCTTC
CASSIDSHNEQFF
>TRBD1|TRBJ2-3|TRBV9|NA
TGTGCCAGCAGCACATCAACAGGGGGCCTCTCAGATACGCAGTATTTT
CASSTSTGGLSDTQYF
>NA|TRBJ1-2|TRBV3-1/TRBV3-2|few
TGTGCCAGCAGCCCCCTGGGGCAGCCGAACTATGGCTACACCTTC
CASSPLGQPNYGYTF
>TRBD1|TRBJ2-7|TRBV4-1|NA
TGCGCCAGCAGCCTCCCCGGAGCGACAGGGGGGTCCTACGAGCAGTACTTC
CASSLPGATGGSYEQYF
>NA|TRBJ1-2|TRBV19|NA
TGTGCCAGTAGTGTTGCCGCGCAGGGGACCTATGGCTACACCTTC
CASSVAAQGTYGYTF
>TRBD1|TRBJ2-5|TRBV11-3|NA
TGTGCCAGCAGCCCAGGGACAGGGGGCGGAGAGACCCAGTACTTC
CASSPGTGGGETQYF
>NA|TRBJ2-5|TRBV2|NA
TGTGCCAGCAGTGAGGGGTGGACTACCCAGTACTTC
CASSEGWTTQYF
>TRBD2|TRBJ2-5|TRBV6-4|NA
TGTGCCAGCAGTGACTCGGGGCGGCCTAGCGGGAGGCAGGAGACCCAGTACTTC
CASSDSGRPSGRQETQYF
>TRBD1|TRBJ2-7|TRBV5-4|NA
TGTGCCAGCAGCTTCGGGACAGACTACGAGCAGTACTTC
CASSFGTDYEQYF
>TRBD1|TRBJ1-2|TRBV2|NA
TGTGCCAGCAAACAGGGGGGATATGGCTACACCTTC
CASKQGGYGYTF
>NA|TRBJ1-2|TRBV27|NA
TGTGCCAGCCGAAAAAGCGCCCAGGGGAACTATGGCTACACCTTC
CASRKSAQGNYGYTF
>TRBD1|TRBJ2-7|TRBV12-3/TRBV12-4|NA
TGTGCCAGCAAAGGACAGGGGGCCTACGAGCAGTACTTC
CASKGQGAYEQYF
>TRBD2|TRBJ2-5|TRBV27|NA
TGTGCCAGCAGAGGACTAGCGGGAATAAGTATGGAGACCCAGTACTTC
CASRGLAGISMETQYF
>TRBD1|TRBJ1-2|TRBV2|NA
TGTGCCAGCAGTTCAAGGGACAGGGCCAACTATGGCTACACCTTC
CASSSRDRANYGYTF
>NA|TRBJ1-5|TRBV13|NA
TGTGCCAGCAGCTTCGGGGTAGGTAGCAATCAGCCCCAGCATTTT
CASSFGVGSNQPQHF
>NA|TRBJ2-1|TRBV4-1|NA
TGCGCCAGCAGCCAATTGGAGAGTCGGTCCTACAATGAGCAGTTCTTC
CASSQLESRSYNEQFF
>TRBD2|TRBJ2-1|TRBV3-1/TRBV3-2|NA
TGTGCCAGCAGTTTAGCGGGAATAAACAATGAGCAGTTCTTC
CASSLAGINNEQFF